The 28 T cell receptor beta chains given below trace back to one sample, sequenced in a study of blood T cell repertoires in COVID-19. Assay: immunoSEQ multiplex PCR; the TCRdb copy retains only in-frame clones and omits some. The data hold tens of thousands of clones, with 70% to 90% observed a single time. The source material was peripheral blood. The receptors here all came from a human donor in a cohort sampled during active COVID-19.

This clone was found a few times. V and J are TRBV10-1 and TRBJ2-7, with D unresolved. Trimming took off 0 bases at V and 2 bases at J, with 8 bases between the two ends. The germline V gene has CDR1 WNHNN and CDR2 SYGVQD (reference sequence). CDR3 length: 14 residues. The CDR3 DNA reads as TGCGCCAGCAGTGAGTCTCCAGGAACCTACGAGCAGTACTTC. It yields the protein CASSESPGTYEQYF.

The chain couples TRBV19 to TRBJ1-2; D is perhaps TRBD1 (5 bases). Germline V CDR1 and CDR2: LNHDA, SQIVND (reference sequence). This CDR3 has 14 residues. Trimming shortened V by 5 bases and J by 8 bases, and 18 bases separated the two germline ends. CDR3 nucleotide sequence: TGTGCCAGTAGTCCCGGCGGGGGACCCCGCGGCTACACCTTC. Protein sequence: CASSPGGGPRGYTF.

This chain joins TRBV9 and TRBJ2-7, with 11 positions matching TRBD2. Germline V gene sequence: CDR1 SGDLS, CDR2 YYNGEE. Losses at the gene ends were 2 bases for V and 6 bases for J; bases not matched to a gene: 4. The CDR3 has 14 amino acids. CDR3 in DNA: TGTGCCAGCAGCGTCAGACTAGCGGGGAGCGAGCAGTACTTC. As protein: CASSVRLAGSEQYF.

The chain uses TRBV10-3 and TRBJ1-1, with D possibly being TRBD1 (6 bases). V lost 7 bases and J 4 bases, leaving 16 bases between the germline ends. Germline CDR1 is ENHRY and CDR2 is SYGVKD. The CDR3 has 14 amino acids. Here the CDR3 reads CAIMKGGVGTEAFF. The CDR3 DNA reads as TGTGCCATCATGAAGGGGGGGGTTGGCACTGAAGCTTTCTTT.

V usage is TRBV19 and J usage is TRBJ2-2; 8 bases match TRBD1. This CDR3 region has 14 residues. Germline V gene data show CDR1 as LNHDA and CDR2 as SQIVND (reference sequence). V was clipped by 5 bases and J by 7 bases; unmatched bases: 6. The CDR3 bases are TGTGCCAGTAGTCCCACAGGGGGAGGCGGGGAGCTGTTTTTT. Translated: CASSPTGGGGELFF.

The chain uses TRBV5-1 and TRBJ1-1, with 7 bases matching TRBD1. Trimming cost V 4 bases and J 3 bases; bases outside gene matches: 9. This CDR3 is built from 15 residues. Germline V gene lookup returns CDR1 SGHRS and CDR2 YFSETQ. The CDR3 DNA follows: TGCGCCAGCAGCGCCGGGGGCACAGGGGACACTGAAGCTTTCTTT. Translated, it gives CASSAGGTGDTEAFF.

This clone was recorded only once. This chain joins TRBV25-1 and TRBJ2-2; 16 bases agree with TRBD2. V lost 6 bases and J lost 7; bases outside the gene matches: 5. This CDR3 contains 16 residues. The V gene's germline CDR1 is MGHDK and CDR2 SYGVNS. The CDR3 protein is CASRGTSGGAIGELFF. As DNA, the CDR3 is TGTGCCAGCAGGGGGACTAGCGGGGGGGCCATCGGGGAGCTGTTTTTT. The full variable domain, rest sourced from reference TRBV25-1 and TRBJ2-2, is EADIYQTPRYLVIGTGKKITLECSQTMGHDKMYWYQQDPGMELHLIHYSYGVNSTEKGDLSSESTVSRIRTEHFPLTLESARPSHTSQYLCASRGTSGGAIGELFFGEGSRLTVL.

The count of this clone is one. The chain employs TRBV4-1 and TRBJ2-5; TRBD1 agrees at 7 bases. After removal of 5 bases from V and 5 bases from J, the junction contained 8 bases not matched to a gene. Germline V gene data show CDR1 as MGHRA and CDR2 as YSYEKL. CDR3 length equals 14 residues. CDR3 amino acids: CASSVQGLFETQYF. DNA for the CDR3: TGCGCCAGCAGCGTACAGGGGCTTTTCGAGACCCAGTACTTC.

V usage is TRBV7-2 and J usage is TRBJ2-5, with TRBD2 matching 13 bases. V gave up 4 bases and J gave up 6 bases; unmatched junction bases: 8. CDR1 is SGHTA, CDR2 FQGNSA, per germline. The CDR3 runs 16 residues. The CDR3, as DNA: TGTGCCAGCAGCTCCTGGACTAGCGGGGGTTTGAAGACCCAGTACTTC. Its protein product is CASSSWTSGGLKTQYF. Together with reference TRBV7-2 and TRBJ2-5, the CDR3 gives the full variable domain: GAGVSQSPSNKVTEKGKDVELRCDPISGHTALYWYRQSLGQGLEFLIYFQGNSAPDKSGLPSDRFSAERTGGSVSTLTIQRTQQEDSAVYLCASSSWTSGGLKTQYFGPGTRLLVL.

The chain carries TRBV5-1 and TRBJ2-7; D might be TRBD1 (5 bases). The CDR3 consists of 13 residues. Germline CDR1 and CDR2: SGHRS and YFSETQ. Trimming cost V 0 bases and J 5 bases, with 9 bases left between them. In DNA, the CDR3 is TGCGCCAGCAGCTTGGACAGGATCCACGAGCAGTACTTC. This gives the protein CASSLDRIHEQYF. The entire variable domain, with the rest obtained from reference TRBV5-1 and TRBJ2-7, is as follows: KAGVTQTPRYLIKTRGQQVTLSCSPISGHRSVSWYQQTPGQGLQFLFEYFSETQRNKGNFPGRFSGRQFSNSRSEMNVSTLELGDSALYLCASSLDRIHEQYFGPGTRLTVT.

This chain uses TRBV6-5 with TRBJ1-6; D unresolved. The V end was cut by 6 bases, the J end by 7 bases, with 16 bases between. Germline V lookup: CDR1 MNHEY, CDR2 SVGAGI. CDR3 length: 15 residues. The CDR3 nucleotides read TGTGCCAGCAGCGCCGGGTCCCTTGGGAATTCACCCCTCCACTTT. Translated, it gives CASSAGSLGNSPLHF.

This chain uses TRBV7-3 with TRBJ2-6, with TRBD1 identical over 7 bases. The CDR3 extends over 18 amino acids. Germline CDR1 reads SGHTA; CDR2 reads FQGTGA. V gave up 0 bases and J gave up 4 bases; unmatched junction bases: 9. For the CDR3, the DNA is TGTGCCAGCAGCTTAACAGGAGACAGGGTATCCGGGGCCAACGTCCTGACTTTC. Translating it yields CASSLTGDRVSGANVLTF.

The genes are TRBV10-3 and TRBJ2-7, with 10 bases matching TRBD1. There are 14 residues in the CDR3. Germline-derived CDR1 and CDR2 are ENHRY and SYGVKD. V dropped 10 bases and J dropped 4; count of bases not matched to a gene: 10. CDR3 sequence (DNA): TGTGCCACGTCGACAGGGGGCACTGTGTACGAGCAGTACTTC. Protein: CATSTGGTVYEQYF.

V is TRBV5-1 and J is TRBJ2-1; tentative D call: TRBD1 (6 bases). The V end was cut by 0 bases, the J end by 4 bases, with 11 bases between. Germline-derived CDR1 and CDR2 are SGHRS and YFSETQ. The CDR3 consists of 15 residues. The DNA for the CDR3 is TGCGCCAGCAGCTTGGAGGGGGATTTTTACAATGAGCAGTTCTTC. Its protein is CASSLEGDFYNEQFF.

The V call is TRBV2, the J call TRBJ2-5; D might be TRBD2 (6 bases). From germline, CDR1 is SNHLY and CDR2 FYNNEI. V dropped 4 bases and J dropped 5 bases, with 11 bases sitting between them. The length of the CDR3 is 13 residues. The CDR3 here is CASSGAGRETQYF. The CDR3 coding sequence is TGTGCCAGCAGTGGGGCAGGGAGGGAGACCCAGTACTTC.

The chain has TRBV5-1 and TRBJ2-2; TRBD2 matches at 12 bases. Germline V gene lookup returns CDR1 SGHRS and CDR2 YFSETQ. Trimming cost V 4 bases and J 4 bases; bases outside gene matches: 8. The CDR3 extends over 17 amino acids. Here the CDR3 DNA reads TGCGCCAGCAGCGCCTCGACTAGCGGGGGCTTCACCGGGGAGCTGTTTTTT. It yields the protein CASSASTSGGFTGELFF.

The chain recombines TRBV9 with TRBJ1-1; maybe TRBD1 (6 bases). CDR1 and CDR2 (germline): SGDLS, YYNGEE. Trimming removed 4 bases from V and 11 bases from J, with 15 bases in between. The CDR3 consists of 12 residues. The CDR3 nucleotides are TGTGCCAGCAGCCCAGGGGACCGATGGGCTTTCTTT. It is translated as CASSPGDRWAFF.

Relative to its sample, this clone is medium-sized. The V and J genes are TRBV20-1 and TRBJ2-5; perhaps TRBD2 as D (5 bases). The CDR3 is 11 amino acids. Germline V CDR1 and CDR2: DFQATT, SNEGSKA (reference sequence). Trimming removed 3 bases at V and 5 bases at J, with 7 bases between. The chain's CDR3 is CSASSGETQYF. The DNA of the CDR3 is TGCAGTGCTAGCTCGGGGGAGACCCAGTACTTC.

The sample holds one count of this clone. The chain is built from TRBV7-8 and TRBJ1-5, with a possible D match to TRBD1 (5 bases). The germline V gene encodes CDR1 SGHVS and CDR2 FQNEAQ. This CDR3 comprises 14 residues. V gave up 3 bases and J gave up 2 bases, with 8 bases separating them. The CDR3: CASSLGRGNQPQHF. The CDR3 nucleotides are TGTGCCAGCAGCTTGGGCAGGGGCAATCAGCCCCAGCATTTT.

The CDR3 loop is CASSQEGGVSDTQYF. As DNA, the CDR3 is TGTGCCAGCAGCCAGGAGGGCGGGGTTTCAGATACGCAGTATTTT. The chain employs TRBV11-3 and TRBJ2-3; TRBD2 is a possible D gene (6 bases). This CDR3 has 15 residues. Germline lookup yields CDR1 SGHNT and CDR2 YENEEA. Between the trimmed V and J ends, which lost 5 bases and 4 bases, there was a span of 16 bases.

This clone was detected only a few times. The J gene is TRBJ2-7, the V gene TRBV7-9; weak D call: TRBD2 (6 bases). From germline, CDR1 is SEHNR and CDR2 FQNEAQ (reference sequence). There are 14 residues in the CDR3. V shed 5 bases and J shed 3 bases, with 14 bases lying between them. CDR3 in amino acids: CASSPGRGNYEQYF. The CDR3 nucleotides read TGTGCCAGCAGCCCAGGACGGGGGAACTACGAGCAGTACTTC. The variable domain in full, completed from reference TRBV7-9 and TRBJ2-7, reads DTGVSQNPRHKITKRGQNVTFRCDPISEHNRLYWYRQTLGQGPEFLTYFQNEAQLEKSRLLSDRFSAERPKGSFSTLEIQRTEQGDSAMYLCASSPGRGNYEQYFGPGTRLTVT.

This chain links TRBV2 with TRBJ1-4; D is uncertain. This CDR3 is 15 amino acids long. The germline CDR1 and CDR2 sequences are SNHLY and FYNNEI. The V and J ends lost 3 bases and 7 bases respectively, with 15 bases between them. The CDR3 nucleotides are TGTGCCAGCAGTGAGGGGAGTGGGGTTACTGAAAAACTGTTTTTT. Amino acid sequence: CASSEGSGVTEKLFF.

This clone has a handful of counts. This CDR3 reads CASETGDRVYQPQHF. The DNA for the CDR3 is TGTGCCAGTGAGACCGGGGACAGGGTCTATCAGCCCCAGCATTTT. The rearrangement links TRBV19 to TRBJ1-5; 9 nucleotides align to TRBD1. Germline V gene lookup returns CDR1 LNHDA and CDR2 SQIVND (reference sequence). Trimming cost V 8 bases and J 5 bases; bases outside gene matches: 10. The CDR3 runs to 15 residues.

The chain links TRBV7-3 to TRBJ2-5; 9 bases fit TRBD2. The CDR3 totals 16 residues. Germline values: CDR1 SGHTA, CDR2 FQGTGA. V was clipped by 4 bases and J by 2 bases; unmatched bases: 8. Here the CDR3 reads CASSSLGGGVQETQYF. CDR3 nucleotide sequence: TGTGCCAGCAGCTCCCTCGGCGGGGGGGTACAAGAGACCCAGTACTTC. The variable domain in full, completed from reference TRBV7-3 and TRBJ2-5, reads GAGVSQTPSNKVTEKGKYVELRCDPISGHTALYWYRQSLGQGPEFLIYFQGTGAADDSGLPNDRFFAVRPEGSVSTLKIQRTERGDSAVYLCASSSLGGGVQETQYFGPGTRLLVL.

In this sample, this clone turned up a few times. The chain combines TRBV2 with TRBJ2-7, with TRBD2 identical over 13 bases. With V trimmed by 6 bases and J by 10 bases, 9 bases remained unmatched. This CDR3 is built from 14 residues. Germline loops: CDR1 SNHLY, CDR2 FYNNEI. The CDR3 is CASSTGLAGATQYF. CDR3 nucleotides: TGTGCCAGCAGCACCGGACTAGCGGGGGCCACACAGTACTTC.

This clone has just one count. The rearrangement joins TRBV7-9 to TRBJ1-4, with 10 bases aligning to TRBD1. J gave up 7 bases and V 5 bases, and 7 bases lay outside the gene matches. Germline V gives CDR1 SEHNR, CDR2 FQNEAQ (reference sequence). The CDR3 is 15 amino acids. The CDR3 region is CASSATGTGVEKLFF. As DNA, the CDR3 is TGTGCCAGCAGCGCAACCGGGACAGGGGTTGAAAAACTGTTTTTT.

The chain is built from TRBV5-3 and TRBJ1-6, with 7 bases lining up with TRBD1. TRBV5-3 is assigned to the ORF class and has an uncertain function. The trim removed 4 bases at V and 6 bases at J, leaving 16 bases unmatched. The CDR3 is made up of 18 amino acids. The CDR3 here is CARSIGTAPTPINSPLHF. CDR3 coding DNA: TGTGCCAGAAGCATAGGGACAGCCCCGACCCCTATTAATTCACCCCTCCACTTT.

The chain carries TRBV29-1 and TRBJ2-5; 8 nucleotides match TRBD1. The germline CDR1 and CDR2 sequences are SQVTM and ANQGSEA. V lost 1 base to trimming and J lost 5 bases; unmatched junction nucleotides: 6. This CDR3 is built from 14 residues. CDR3 sequence reads: CSVEGPAGGETQYF. The CDR3 nucleotides read TGCAGCGTTGAAGGTCCGGCAGGGGGCGAGACCCAGTACTTC.